Each of the 10 T cell receptor beta chains below was sequenced from the same sample in a study of identical twins. TCRdb redid the calling of the 5' RACE reads with MiXCR, one entry per CDR3 protein. The data contain some 240,000 distinct CDR3 sequences, about 8% of them singletons. The sample was also reused in another study, on yellow fever vaccine responses in identical twins.

Sequenced input: CD8+ T cells sorted from blood. The source is a woman aged 18-29 years in good health.

This clonotype was seen only a few times. The chain recombines TRBV27 with TRBJ1-6; 8 nucleotides align to TRBD1. Looked up from germline, CDR1 is MNHEY and CDR2 is SMNVEV (reference sequence). The CDR3 covers 16 residues. The ends lost 5 bases at V and 4 bases at J; junction bases unmatched: 7. The CDR3 sequence: CASSLTTGVYNSPLHF. CDR3 nucleotides: TGTGCCAGCAGTCTGACGACAGGGGTGTATAATTCACCCCTCCACTTT.

The rearrangement links TRBV3-1 to TRBJ2-7; no definite D call. Germline V CDR1 and CDR2: LGHDT, YNNKEL (reference sequence). CDR3 length equals 15 residues. V dropped 1 base and J dropped 3 bases, with 13 bases sitting between them. CDR3: CASSQGEAAYYEQYF. The CDR3 region has the DNA TGTGCCAGCAGCCAAGGAGAAGCAGCCTACTACGAGCAGTACTTC.

This clonotype appeared a few times. This chain links TRBV29-1 with TRBJ2-7; 9 bases map to TRBD1. CDR1 is SQVTM, CDR2 ANQGSEA, per germline. This CDR3 spans 18 amino acids. V lost 6 bases and J lost 0; bases outside the gene matches: 18. In nucleotides, the CDR3 is TGCAGCGTCAGTGGTTGGGGGACAGGGCCGACAAGCTCCTACGAGCAGTACTTC. Translated: CSVSGWGTGPTSSYEQYF.

The rearrangement joins TRBV7-9 to TRBJ2-1; D is unclear. This CDR3 region has 12 residues. The V gene lost 1 base and the J gene lost 9 bases, with 7 bases spanning the gap. Germline V lookup: CDR1 SEHNR, CDR2 FQNEAQ (reference sequence). CDR3 coding DNA: TGTGCCAGCAGCTTAGTACAGACTGAGCAGTTCTTC. This translates into CASSLVQTEQFF.

The genes are TRBV19 and TRBJ2-1; D unresolved. This CDR3 has 15 residues. Germline assignment: CDR1 LNHDA and CDR2 SQIVND (reference sequence). V shed 7 bases and J shed 0 bases, with 13 bases lying between them. DNA for the CDR3: TGTGCCAGTACCCAGTACAGCAGCTCCTACAATGAGCAGTTCTTC. Protein product: CASTQYSSSYNEQFF.

This chain connects TRBV12-5 to TRBJ2-7; 8 bases agree with TRBD2. The CDR3 spans 13 residues. V was pared by 5 bases and J by 6 bases, with 6 bases of the junction left unmatched. Per germline, CDR1 LGHNT and CDR2 FRNRAP. CDR3 nucleotides: TGTGCTAGTGGTCGGGAGGGTTTTAGCGAGCAGTACTTC. Translating it yields CASGREGFSEQYF.

This clonotype appeared a few times. The rearrangement uses TRBV5-1 and TRBJ2-1; 7 positions agree with TRBD2. V lost 3 bases and J lost 1; bases outside the gene matches: 1. This CDR3 comprises 14 residues. Looked up from germline, CDR1 is SGHRS and CDR2 is YFSETQ. This chain's CDR3 is CASSWGGSYNEQFF. In DNA, the CDR3 is TGCGCCAGCAGCTGGGGGGGGTCCTACAATGAGCAGTTCTTC.

As to this clonotype: This may come from a read error, since a much larger clone is one base off. The genes are TRBV29-1 and TRBJ2-7; 7 bases fit TRBD1. CDR1 and CDR2 (germline): SQVTM, ANQGSEA. This CDR3 contains 13 residues. The J segment lost 4 bases and the V segment lost 6 bases, leaving 9 bases of the junction unmatched. Here the CDR3 reads CSVRDSGPYEQYF. CDR3 coding DNA: TGCAGCGTCCGGGACAGTGGGCCATACGAGCAGTACTTC.

J is TRBJ1-2 and V is TRBV7-2; a possible D gene is TRBD1 (6 bases). The germline V and J ends were trimmed by 5 bases and 5 bases, with 15 bases remaining between them. CDR1 and CDR2 from the germline V gene are SGHTA and FQGNSA. This CDR3 is built from 14 residues. The CDR3 coding sequence is TGTGCCAGCAGCCCCAGCACAGGGTTGTATGGCTACACCTTC. Its protein is CASSPSTGLYGYTF.

This clonotype was recorded a few times. The rearrangement links TRBV28 to TRBJ2-5; D might be TRBD1 (5 bases). Germline loops: CDR1 MDHEN, CDR2 SYDVKM. The CDR3 is 14 amino acids. Trimming left V 2 bases short and J 1 base short, with 8 bases between. The CDR3 reads CASSLTGFQETQYF. The CDR3 nucleotides are TGTGCCAGCAGTTTAACAGGTTTCCAAGAGACCCAGTACTTC.